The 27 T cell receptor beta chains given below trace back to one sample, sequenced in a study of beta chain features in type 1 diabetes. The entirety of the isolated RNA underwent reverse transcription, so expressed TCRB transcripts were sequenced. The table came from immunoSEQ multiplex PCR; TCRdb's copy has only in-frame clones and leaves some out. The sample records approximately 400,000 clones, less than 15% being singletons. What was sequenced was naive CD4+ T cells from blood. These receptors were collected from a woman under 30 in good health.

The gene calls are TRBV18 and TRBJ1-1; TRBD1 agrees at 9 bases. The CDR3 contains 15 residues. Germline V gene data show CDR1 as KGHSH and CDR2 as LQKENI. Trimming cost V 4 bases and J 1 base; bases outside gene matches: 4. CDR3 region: CASSQRDRANTEAFF. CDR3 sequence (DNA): TGTGCCAGCTCACAACGGGACAGGGCGAACACTGAAGCTTTCTTT.

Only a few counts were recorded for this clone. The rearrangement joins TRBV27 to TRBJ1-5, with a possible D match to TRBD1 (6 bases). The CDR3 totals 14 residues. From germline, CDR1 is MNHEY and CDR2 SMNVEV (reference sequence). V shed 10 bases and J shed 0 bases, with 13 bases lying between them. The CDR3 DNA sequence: TGTGCCACCTCCGGACAGTATAGCAATCAGCCCCAGCATTTT. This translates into CATSGQYSNQPQHF.

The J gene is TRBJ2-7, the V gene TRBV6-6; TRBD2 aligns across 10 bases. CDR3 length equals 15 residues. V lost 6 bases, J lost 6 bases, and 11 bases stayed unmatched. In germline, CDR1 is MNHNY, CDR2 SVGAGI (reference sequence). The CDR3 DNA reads TGTGCCAGCAGCCTTCCTAGCGGGAGTTTCGGCGAGCAGTACTTC. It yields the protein CASSLPSGSFGEQYF.

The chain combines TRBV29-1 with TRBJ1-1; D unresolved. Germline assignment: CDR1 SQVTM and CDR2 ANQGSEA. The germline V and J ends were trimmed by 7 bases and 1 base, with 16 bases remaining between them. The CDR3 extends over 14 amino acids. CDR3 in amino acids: CSAMSKPRNTEAFF. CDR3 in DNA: TGCAGCGCTATGAGCAAGCCAAGGAACACTGAAGCTTTCTTT.

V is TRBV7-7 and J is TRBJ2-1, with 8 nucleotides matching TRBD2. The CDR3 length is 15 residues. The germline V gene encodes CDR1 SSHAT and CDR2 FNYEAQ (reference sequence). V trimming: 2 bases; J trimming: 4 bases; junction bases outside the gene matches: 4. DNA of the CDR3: TGTGCCAGCAGCTTAAATGAGCGGGAGTACAATGAGCAGTTCTTC. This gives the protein CASSLNEREYNEQFF.

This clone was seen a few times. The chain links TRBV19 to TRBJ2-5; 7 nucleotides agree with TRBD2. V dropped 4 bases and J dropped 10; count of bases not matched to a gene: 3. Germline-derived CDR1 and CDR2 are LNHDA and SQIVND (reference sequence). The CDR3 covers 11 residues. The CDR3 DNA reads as TGTGCCAGTAGTAGGGGGGGAGACCAGTACTTC. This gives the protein CASSRGGDQYF.

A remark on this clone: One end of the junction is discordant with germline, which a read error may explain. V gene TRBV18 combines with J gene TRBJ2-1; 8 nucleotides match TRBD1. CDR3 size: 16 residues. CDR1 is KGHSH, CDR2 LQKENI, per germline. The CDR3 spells CASSPPTGAPGNEQFF. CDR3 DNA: TGTGCCAGCTCTCCACCGACAGGGGCCCCCGGCAATGAGCAGTTCTTC. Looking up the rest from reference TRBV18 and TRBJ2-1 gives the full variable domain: NAGVMQNPRHLVRRRGQEARLRCSPMKGHSHVYWYRQLPEEGLKFMVYLQKENIIDESGMPKERFSAEFPKEGPSILRIQQVVRGDSAAYFCASSPPTGAPGNEQFFGPGTRLTVL.

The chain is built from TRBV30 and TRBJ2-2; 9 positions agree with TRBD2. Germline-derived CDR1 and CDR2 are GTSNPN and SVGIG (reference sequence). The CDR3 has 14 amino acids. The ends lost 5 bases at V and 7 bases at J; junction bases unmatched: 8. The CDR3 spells CAWRGGRVGGELFF. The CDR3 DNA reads TGTGCCTGGCGTGGCGGGAGGGTCGGCGGGGAGCTGTTTTTT.

This CDR3 is CASSYRDRVDYGYTF. CDR3 sequence (DNA): TGTGCCAGCAGCTACCGGGACAGGGTTGACTATGGCTACACCTTC. This sequence joins TRBV7-3 and TRBJ1-2; TRBD1 matches at 9 bases. There are 15 residues in the CDR3. CDR1 and CDR2 (germline): SGHTA, FQGTGA. Trimming removed 4 bases from V and 3 bases from J; junction bases left unmatched: 6.

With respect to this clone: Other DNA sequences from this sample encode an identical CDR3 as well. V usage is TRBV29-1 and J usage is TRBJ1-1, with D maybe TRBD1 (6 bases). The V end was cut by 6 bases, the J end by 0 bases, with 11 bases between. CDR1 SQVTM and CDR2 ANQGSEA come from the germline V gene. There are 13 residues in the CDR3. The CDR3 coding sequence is TGCAGCGTCGCAGGGGTCATGAACACTGAAGCTTTCTTT. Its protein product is CSVAGVMNTEAFF.

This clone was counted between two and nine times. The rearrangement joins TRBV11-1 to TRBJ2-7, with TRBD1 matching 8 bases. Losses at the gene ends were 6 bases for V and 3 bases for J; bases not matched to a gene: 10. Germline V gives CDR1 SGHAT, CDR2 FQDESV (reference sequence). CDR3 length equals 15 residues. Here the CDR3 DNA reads TGTGCCAGCAGTCGAGGACAGGGAGGTTTCTACGAGCAGTACTTC. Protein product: CASSRGQGGFYEQYF. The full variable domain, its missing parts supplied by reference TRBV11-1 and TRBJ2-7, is EAEVAQSPRYKITEKSQAVAFWCDPISGHATLYWYRQILGQGPELLVQFQDESVVDDSQLPKDRFSAERLKGVDSTLKIQPAELGDSAMYLCASSRGQGGFYEQYFGPGTRLTVT.

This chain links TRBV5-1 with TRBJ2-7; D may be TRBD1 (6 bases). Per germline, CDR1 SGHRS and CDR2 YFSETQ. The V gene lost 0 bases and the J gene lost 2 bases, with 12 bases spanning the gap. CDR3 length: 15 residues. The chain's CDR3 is CASSLAFAGAYEQYF. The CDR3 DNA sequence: TGCGCCAGCAGCTTGGCCTTCGCAGGGGCCTACGAGCAGTACTTC.

This CDR3 reads CASTRGTTGELFF. The CDR3, as DNA: TGTGCCAGCACCCGAGGGACAACCGGGGAGCTGTTTTTT. The chain is built from TRBV7-9 and TRBJ2-2; tentative D call: TRBD1 (6 bases). This CDR3 comprises 13 residues. Germline values: CDR1 SEHNR, CDR2 FQNEAQ (reference sequence). The V gene lost 7 bases and the J gene lost 5 bases, with 11 bases spanning the gap.

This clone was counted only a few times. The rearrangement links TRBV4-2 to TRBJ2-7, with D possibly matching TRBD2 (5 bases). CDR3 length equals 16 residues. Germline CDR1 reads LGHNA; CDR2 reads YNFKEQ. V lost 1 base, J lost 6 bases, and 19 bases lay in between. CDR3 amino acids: CASSQVSGSLAIEQYF. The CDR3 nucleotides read TGTGCCAGCAGCCAAGTTTCCGGCAGCCTAGCAATCGAGCAGTACTTC.

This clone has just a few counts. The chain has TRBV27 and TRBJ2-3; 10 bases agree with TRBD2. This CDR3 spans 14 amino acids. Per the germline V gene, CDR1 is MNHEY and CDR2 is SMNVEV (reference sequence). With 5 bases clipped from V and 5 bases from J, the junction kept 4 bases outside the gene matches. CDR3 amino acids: CASSPLAGGDTQYF. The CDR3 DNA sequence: TGTGCCAGCAGTCCCTTAGCGGGAGGAGATACGCAGTATTTT.

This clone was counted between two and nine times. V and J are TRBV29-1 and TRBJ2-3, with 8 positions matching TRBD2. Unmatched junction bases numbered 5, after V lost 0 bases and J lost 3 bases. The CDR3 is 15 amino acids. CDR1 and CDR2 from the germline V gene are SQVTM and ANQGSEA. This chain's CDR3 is CSVEDGTRSTDTQYF. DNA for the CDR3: TGCAGCGTTGAAGATGGGACTAGAAGTACAGATACGCAGTATTTT.

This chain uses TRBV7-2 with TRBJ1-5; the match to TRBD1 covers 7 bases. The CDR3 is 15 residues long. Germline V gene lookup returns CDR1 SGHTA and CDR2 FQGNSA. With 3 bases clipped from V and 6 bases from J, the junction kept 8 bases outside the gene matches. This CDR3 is CASSFVTGDRQPQHF. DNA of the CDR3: TGTGCCAGCAGCTTCGTCACAGGGGATCGTCAGCCCCAGCATTTT.

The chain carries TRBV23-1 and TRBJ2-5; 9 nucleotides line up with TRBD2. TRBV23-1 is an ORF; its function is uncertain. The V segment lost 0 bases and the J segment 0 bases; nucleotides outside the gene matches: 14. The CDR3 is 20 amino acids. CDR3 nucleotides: TGCGCCAGCAGTCAATCTGGCCATCCGAAGACTAGCGGCAACCAAGAGACCCAGTACTTC. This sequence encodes CASSQSGHPKTSGNQETQYF.

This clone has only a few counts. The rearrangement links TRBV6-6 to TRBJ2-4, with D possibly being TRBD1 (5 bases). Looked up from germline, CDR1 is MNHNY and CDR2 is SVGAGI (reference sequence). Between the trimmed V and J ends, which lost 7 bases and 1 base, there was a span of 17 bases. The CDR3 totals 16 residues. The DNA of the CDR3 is TGTGCCAGCACCCAACTACAGGCCACGGCCAAAAACATTCAGTACTTC. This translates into CASTQLQATAKNIQYF.

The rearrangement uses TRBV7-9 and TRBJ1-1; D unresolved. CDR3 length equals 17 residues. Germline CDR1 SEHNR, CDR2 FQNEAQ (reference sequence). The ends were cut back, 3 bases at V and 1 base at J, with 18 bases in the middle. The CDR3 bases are TGTGCCAGCAGCTTTCCAAGCGGATTACCAGGGAACACTGAAGCTTTCTTT. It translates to CASSFPSGLPGNTEAFF.

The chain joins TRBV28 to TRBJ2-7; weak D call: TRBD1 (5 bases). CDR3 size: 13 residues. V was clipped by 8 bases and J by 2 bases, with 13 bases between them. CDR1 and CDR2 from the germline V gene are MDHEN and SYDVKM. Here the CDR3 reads CASGTRAPYEQYF. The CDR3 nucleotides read TGTGCCAGCGGAACCAGGGCCCCCTACGAGCAGTACTTC.

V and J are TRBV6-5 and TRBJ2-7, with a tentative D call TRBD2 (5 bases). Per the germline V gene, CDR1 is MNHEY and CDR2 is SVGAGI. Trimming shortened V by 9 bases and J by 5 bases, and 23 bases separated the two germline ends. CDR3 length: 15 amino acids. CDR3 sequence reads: CASISGGTPINEQYF. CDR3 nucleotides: TGTGCCAGTATTTCTGGAGGCACTCCCATCAACGAGCAGTACTTC.

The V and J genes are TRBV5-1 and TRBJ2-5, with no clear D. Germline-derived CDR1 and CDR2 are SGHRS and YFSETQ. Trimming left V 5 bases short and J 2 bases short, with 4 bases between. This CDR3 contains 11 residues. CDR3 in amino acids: CASRIQETQYF. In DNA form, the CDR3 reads TGCGCCAGCAGAATACAAGAGACCCAGTACTTC.

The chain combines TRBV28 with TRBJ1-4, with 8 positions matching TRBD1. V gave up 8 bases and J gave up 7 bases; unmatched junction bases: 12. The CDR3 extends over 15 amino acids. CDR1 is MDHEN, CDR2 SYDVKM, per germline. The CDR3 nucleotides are TGTGCCAGCGGACCTTCAGGGGGCGAGTTTGAAAAACTGTTTTTT. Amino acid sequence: CASGPSGGEFEKLFF.

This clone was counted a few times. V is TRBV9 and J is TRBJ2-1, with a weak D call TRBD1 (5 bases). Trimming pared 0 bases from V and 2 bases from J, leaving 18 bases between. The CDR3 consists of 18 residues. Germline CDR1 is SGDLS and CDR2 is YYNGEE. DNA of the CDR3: TGTGCCAGCAGCGTAGCTACCGGGCAGGGTGTCCCCTACAATGAGCAGTTCTTC. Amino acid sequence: CASSVATGQGVPYNEQFF.

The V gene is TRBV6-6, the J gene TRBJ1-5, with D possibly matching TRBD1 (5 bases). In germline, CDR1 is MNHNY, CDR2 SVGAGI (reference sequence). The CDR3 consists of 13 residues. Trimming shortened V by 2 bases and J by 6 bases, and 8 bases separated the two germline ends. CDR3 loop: CASSYGQGQPQHF. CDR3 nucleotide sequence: TGTGCCAGCAGTTACGGGCAGGGTCAGCCCCAGCATTTT.

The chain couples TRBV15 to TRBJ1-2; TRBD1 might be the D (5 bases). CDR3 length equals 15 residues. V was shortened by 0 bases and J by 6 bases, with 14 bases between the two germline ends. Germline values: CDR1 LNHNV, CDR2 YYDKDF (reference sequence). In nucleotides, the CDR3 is TGTGCCACCAGCAGAGATCCCGGCTCACAGGATGGCTACACCTTC. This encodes CATSRDPGSQDGYTF.